This T cell receptor beta chain originates from a study of cytomegalovirus exposure and HLA in healthy donors. Study findings and constraints: As confirmed in vitro, a few CMV-associated chains were specific for CMV antigens. Rare sequences made up most TCRs, while some public TCRs were found in many donors. Published work reported that the classifier diagnosed cytomegalovirus status with high specificity and sensitivity.

Here immunoSEQ multiplex PCR was the method, and the copy in TCRdb shows in-frame clones only, minus some. The data contain about 140,000 clones, approximately 91% of them singletons. Concerning this clone itself: The target antigen is unknown.

CDR3 size: 19 residues. J was trimmed by 5 bases and V by 7 bases; bases with no gene match: 20. CDR1 SQVTM and CDR2 ANQGSEA come from the germline V gene. It was the roughly 130-subject validation cohort, separate from the approximately 700-subject first cohort, to which the donors belonged. V usage is TRBV29-1 and J usage is TRBJ2-1, with 13 positions matching TRBD2. This receptor was taken from a man in his late teens or twenties in good health and CMV-seronegative. The source material was PBMCs. The CDR3 DNA is TGCAGCGCCTTGTTACCGGGACTAGCGGGATCAAGGACCCACAATGAGCAGTTCTTC. It translates to CSALLPGLAGSRTHNEQFF.